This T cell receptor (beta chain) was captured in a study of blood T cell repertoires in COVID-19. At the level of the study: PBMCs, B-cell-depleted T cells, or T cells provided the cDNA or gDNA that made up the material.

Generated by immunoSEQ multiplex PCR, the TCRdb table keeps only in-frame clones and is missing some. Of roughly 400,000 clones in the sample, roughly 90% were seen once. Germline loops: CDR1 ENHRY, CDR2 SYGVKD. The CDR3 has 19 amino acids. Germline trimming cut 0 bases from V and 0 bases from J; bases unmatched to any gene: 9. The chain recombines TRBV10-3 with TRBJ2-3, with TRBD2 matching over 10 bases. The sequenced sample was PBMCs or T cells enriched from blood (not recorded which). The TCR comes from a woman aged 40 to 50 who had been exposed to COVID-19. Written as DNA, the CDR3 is TGTGCCATCAGTGAGTCCTGGGGTGGACTAGCGGCTAGCACAGATACGCAGTATTTT. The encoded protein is CAISESWGGLAASTDTQYF.